A single sample gave rise to the 25 T cell receptor beta chains below, sequenced in a study of CD8+ T cells in alopecia areata. After isolation, RNA underwent reverse transcription to generate cDNA as the sequencing template. The repertoire was sequenced with immunoSEQ multiplex PCR; TCRdb's copy has only in-frame clones and lacks some. The sample includes 150,000 to 200,000 clones, 50% to 70% of them seen just once. Treatment specified: oral pan-JAK inhibitor, 5-10 mg twice daily. The sample was CD4+ T cells sorted from blood, taken at week 4, from a patient treated with tofacitinib. The receptors originated from a human donor with alopecia areata.

The chain employs TRBV29-1 and TRBJ2-5; D is perhaps TRBD1 or TRBD2 (6 bases each). This CDR3 is 12 amino acids long. Germline-derived CDR1 and CDR2 are SQVTM and ANQGSEA. V was cut by 3 bases and J by 5 bases, with 10 bases left in between. The CDR3 reads CSVDRGPETQYF. The CDR3 nucleotides read TGCAGCGTTGACCGGGGGCCGGAGACCCAGTACTTC.

The chain is built from TRBV10-3 and TRBJ1-6; no firm D call. With 0 bases removed from V and 0 bases from J, the gap between germline ends came to 15 bases. This CDR3 is built from 19 residues. Germline CDR1 and CDR2: ENHRY and SYGVKD. The CDR3 DNA follows: TGTGCCATCAGTGAGTCGAAGGGCAGGATGAGCTCCTATAATTCACCCCTCCACTTT. Translating it yields CAISESKGRMSSYNSPLHF.

This clone has a single count. CDR3 DNA: TGTGCCTGGACTAGCGGTATCTCTGGGGCCAACGTCCTGACTTTC. Protein sequence: CAWTSGISGANVLTF. This chain joins TRBV30 and TRBJ2-6; the match to TRBD2 covers 7 bases. The ends lost 4 bases at V and 0 bases at J; junction bases unmatched: 3. The CDR3 is 15 amino acids. In germline, CDR1 is GTSNPN, CDR2 SVGIG (reference sequence).

CDR3 sequence (DNA): TGTGCCAGCAGCCCTCGGACTAGCGGGGGTTACGAGCAGTACTTC. Translated: CASSPRTSGGYEQYF. The chain employs TRBV7-8 and TRBJ2-7; 13 nucleotides match TRBD2. Per germline, CDR1 SGHVS and CDR2 FQNEAQ. Trimming at V came to 5 bases and at J to 4 bases, leaving 5 bases not matched to a gene. The CDR3 covers 15 residues.

On this clone itself: Sequence at one end of the junction differs from germline and may be a read error. CDR3 nucleotides: TGTACCAGCAGGGTCGACTGGTTGACTCAAGAGACCCAGTACTTC. It yields the protein CTSRVDWLTQETQYF. The V call is TRBV2, the J call TRBJ2-5, with D perhaps matching TRBD1 (5 bases). The CDR3 covers 15 residues. CDR1 SNHLY and CDR2 FYNNEI come from the germline V gene.

The V and J genes are TRBV7-2 and TRBJ1-3; no definite D call. V was clipped by 1 base and J by 2 bases, with 6 bases between them. The length of the CDR3 is 14 residues. Germline V gene sequence: CDR1 SGHTA, CDR2 FQGNSA. The CDR3 DNA reads as TGTGCCAGCAGCTTAGTGCCTGCTGGAAACACCATATATTTT. It translates to CASSLVPAGNTIYF.

This clone has just a few counts. The chain employs TRBV29-1 and TRBJ2-7, with TRBD1 identical over 7 bases. J gave up 0 bases and V 5 bases, and 1 base lay outside the gene matches. Germline assignment: CDR1 SQVTM and CDR2 ANQGSEA. The CDR3 sequence is 12 residues long. This chain's CDR3 is CSVNRGSYEQYF. CDR3 coding DNA: TGCAGCGTTAACAGGGGCTCCTACGAGCAGTACTTC.

As for this clone: At one of its ends the junction is not consistent with the germline gene, which may arise from a read error. The chain couples TRBV7-2 to TRBJ1-6; D uncertain. The CDR3 contains 13 residues. Germline lookup yields CDR1 SGHTA and CDR2 FQGNSA. The CDR3 protein is CGSSPRRNSPLHF. The CDR3 DNA reads TGTGGCAGCAGCCCACGGAGGAATTCACCCCTCCACTTT.

This clone was observed a few times. V gene TRBV27 combines with J gene TRBJ2-7; the match to TRBD1 covers 8 bases. Trimming at V came to 5 bases and at J to 0 bases, leaving 9 bases not matched to a gene. The germline V gene encodes CDR1 MNHEY and CDR2 SMNVEV (reference sequence). This CDR3 contains 16 residues. CDR3 coding DNA: TGTGCCAGCAGTCCCCGGACAGGGCTCAGCTCCTACGAGCAGTACTTC. Protein product: CASSPRTGLSSYEQYF.

This chain uses TRBV6-5 with TRBJ2-7, with 9 positions matching TRBD1. The CDR3 runs 13 residues. Unmatched junction bases numbered 3, after V lost 6 bases and J lost 3 bases. Germline V CDR1 and CDR2: MNHEY, SVGAGI. In DNA, the CDR3 is TGTGCCAGCAGACAGGGGGCAAACTACGAGCAGTACTTC. It is translated as CASRQGANYEQYF.

V and J are TRBV30 and TRBJ2-5, with 11 bases fitting TRBD2. This CDR3 contains 15 residues. The germline gives CDR1 GTSNPN, CDR2 SVGIG (reference sequence). V shed 3 bases, J shed 4 bases, and the junction held 7 bases outside the gene matches. This chain's CDR3 is CAWSTGLAVGETQYF. The CDR3 nucleotides are TGTGCCTGGAGCACGGGACTAGCGGTTGGAGAGACCCAGTACTTC.

The chain recombines TRBV11-2 with TRBJ1-5, with 9 bases identical to TRBD1. The junction had 8 bases not matched to a gene; V was cut back by 5 bases and J by 0 bases. CDR1 is SGHAT and CDR2 is FQNNGV in the germline V gene. The CDR3 runs to 17 residues. The CDR3 loop reads CASSEDRGLYSNQPQHF. The CDR3 DNA reads TGTGCCAGCAGCGAGGACAGGGGCCTGTATAGCAATCAGCCCCAGCATTTT.

This clone was found a few times. The missing conserved phenylalanine or tryptophan at the end of this CDR3 makes a read error likely. Because the CDR3's place on the DNA is in doubt, the DNA is left out and the CDR3 is given as listed by TCRdb. The rearrangement links TRBV7-9 to TRBJ2-7; the table's D call of TRBD1 was not tested on the DNA. The CDR3 is 11 residues long, counting both termini. Germline CDR1 is SEHNR and CDR2 is FQNEAQ (reference sequence). The CDR3 loop is CASSLGMGQSL.

The V and J genes are TRBV4-1 and TRBJ2-1, with D uncertain. Germline CDR1 and CDR2: MGHRA and YSYEKL. V shed 5 bases and J shed 0 bases, with 8 bases lying between them. The CDR3 loop spans 14 amino acids. CDR3 sequence (DNA): TGCGCCAGCAGCTCAAGCAACTCCTACAATGAGCAGTTCTTC. Translating it yields CASSSSNSYNEQFF.

This rearrangement joins TRBV7-9 to TRBJ1-6; perhaps TRBD1 as D (5 bases). V was cut by 1 base and J by 8 bases, with 12 bases left in between. Looked up from germline, CDR1 is SEHNR and CDR2 is FQNEAQ (reference sequence). This CDR3 spans 15 amino acids. The chain's CDR3 is CASSLGRGGHSPLHF. As DNA, the CDR3 is TGTGCCAGCAGCTTAGGGAGGGGAGGCCATTCACCCCTCCACTTT.

This clone was found a few times. V and J are TRBV10-3 and TRBJ2-2; TRBD1 agrees at 7 bases. CDR3 length equals 15 residues. V was clipped by 8 bases and J by 1 base; unmatched bases: 7. The germline gives CDR1 ENHRY, CDR2 SYGVKD. For the CDR3, the DNA is TGTGCCATCCACGCAACAGGGGAGAACACCGGGGAGCTGTTTTTT. As protein: CAIHATGENTGELFF.

The chain employs TRBV30 and TRBJ2-3, with TRBD2 matching over 9 bases. The CDR3 covers 14 residues. Losses at the gene ends were 5 bases for V and 3 bases for J; bases not matched to a gene: 6. CDR1 GTSNPN and CDR2 SVGIG come from the germline V gene (reference sequence). The CDR3 sequence is CAWGSGGQTDTQYF. DNA of the CDR3: TGTGCCTGGGGGAGCGGGGGGCAAACAGATACGCAGTATTTT.

The V call is TRBV18, the J call TRBJ1-6; D unclear. The CDR3 consists of 14 residues. Germline CDR1 and CDR2: KGHSH and LQKENI. Trimming pared 2 bases from V and 8 bases from J, leaving 10 bases between. The CDR3 loop reads CASSPNGEYSPLHF. The CDR3 DNA reads TGTGCCAGCTCACCAAATGGGGAGTATTCACCCCTCCACTTT.

The chain recombines TRBV5-6 with TRBJ2-5, with TRBD1 matching 10 bases. The CDR3 has 15 residues. The V segment lost 2 bases and the J segment 4 bases; nucleotides outside the gene matches: 5. In germline, CDR1 is SGHDT, CDR2 YYEEEE. The CDR3 DNA is TGTGCCAGCAGCTTAACCCGGGACAGGGGAGAGACCCAGTACTTC. Its translation: CASSLTRDRGETQYF.

The sample holds a few counts of this clone. This chain connects TRBV7-9 to TRBJ2-4; tentatively, D is TRBD1 or TRBD2 (5 bases each). This CDR3 comprises 14 residues. The germline gives CDR1 SEHNR, CDR2 FQNEAQ (reference sequence). V lost 3 bases to trimming and J lost 7 bases, with 13 bases between them. This CDR3 is CASSFGAPPNIQYF. The CDR3 coding sequence is TGTGCCAGCAGCTTCGGGGCCCCCCCCAACATTCAGTACTTC.

V and J are TRBV5-1 and TRBJ1-5; tentatively, D is TRBD1 (5 bases). The CDR3 is 13 residues long. Trimming took off 5 bases at V and 3 bases at J, with 9 bases between the two ends. Germline V gene sequence: CDR1 SGHRS, CDR2 YFSETQ. CDR3 sequence reads: CASREGDNQPQHF. CDR3 coding DNA: TGCGCCAGCAGGGAAGGGGACAATCAGCCCCAGCATTTT.

This clone showed up just a few times. The rearrangement links TRBV5-1 to TRBJ2-7, with D unresolved. The CDR3 is 15 residues long. CDR1 is SGHRS and CDR2 is YFSETQ in the germline V gene. V lost 1 base to trimming and J lost 5 bases, with 16 bases between them. The CDR3, as DNA: TGCGCCAGCAGCTTGAGAACTCGATACCTCAACGAGCAGTACTTC. Its protein product is CASSLRTRYLNEQYF.

The V gene is TRBV4-2, the J gene TRBJ2-7, with 9 bases matching TRBD1. Unmatched junction bases numbered 6, after V lost 7 bases and J lost 5 bases. This CDR3 comprises 13 residues. Germline loops: CDR1 LGHNA, CDR2 YNFKEQ. This CDR3 reads CASKDRGRDEQYF. CDR3 sequence (DNA): TGTGCCAGCAAGGACAGGGGTAGGGACGAGCAGTACTTC.

The V and J genes are TRBV2 and TRBJ2-7; D could derive from TRBD1 or TRBD2 (5 bases each). CDR3 length: 12 residues. V lost 8 bases to trimming and J lost 4 bases, with 12 bases between them. Germline V gene lookup returns CDR1 SNHLY and CDR2 FYNNEI. CDR3 sequence reads: CASEGQGYEQYF. The CDR3 DNA follows: TGTGCCAGCGAGGGGCAGGGTTACGAGCAGTACTTC.

The chain joins TRBV18 to TRBJ2-5; D is uncertain. CDR3 length: 15 residues. Germline CDR1 KGHSH, CDR2 LQKENI. V lost 3 bases and J lost 0, with 11 bases in between. The DNA for the CDR3 is TGTGCCAGCTCACCGAACTTTGACAACCAAGAGACCCAGTACTTC. Translation gives CASSPNFDNQETQYF.